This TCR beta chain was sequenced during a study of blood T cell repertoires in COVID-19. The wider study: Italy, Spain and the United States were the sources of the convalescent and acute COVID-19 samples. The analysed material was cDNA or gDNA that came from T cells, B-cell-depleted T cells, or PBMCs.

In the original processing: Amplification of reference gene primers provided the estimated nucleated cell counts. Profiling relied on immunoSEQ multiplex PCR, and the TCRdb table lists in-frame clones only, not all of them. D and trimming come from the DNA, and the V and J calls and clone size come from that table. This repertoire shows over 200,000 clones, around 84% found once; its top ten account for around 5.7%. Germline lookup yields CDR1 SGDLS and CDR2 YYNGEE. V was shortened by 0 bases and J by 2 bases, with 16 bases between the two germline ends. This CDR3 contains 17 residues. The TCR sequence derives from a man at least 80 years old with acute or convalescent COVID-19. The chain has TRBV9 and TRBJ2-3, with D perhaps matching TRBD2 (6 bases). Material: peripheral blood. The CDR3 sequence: CASSVGGGTQFTDTQYF. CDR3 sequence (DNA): TGTGCCAGCAGCGTAGGTGGCGGGACGCAATTCACAGATACGCAGTATTTT.